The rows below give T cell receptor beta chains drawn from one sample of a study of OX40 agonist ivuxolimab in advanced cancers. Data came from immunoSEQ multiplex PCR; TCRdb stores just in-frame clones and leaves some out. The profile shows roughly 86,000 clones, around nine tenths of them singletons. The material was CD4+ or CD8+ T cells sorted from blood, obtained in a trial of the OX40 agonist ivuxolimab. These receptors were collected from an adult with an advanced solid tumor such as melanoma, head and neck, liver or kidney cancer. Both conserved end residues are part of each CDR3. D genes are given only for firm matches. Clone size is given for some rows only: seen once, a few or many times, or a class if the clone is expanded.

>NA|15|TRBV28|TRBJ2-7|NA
CASSPRRAGSYEQYF
TGTGCCAGCAGTCCCCGCAGGGCGGGGTCCTACGAGCAGTACTTC
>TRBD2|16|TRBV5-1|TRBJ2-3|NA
CASSSRLAGGVDTQYF
TGCGCCAGCAGCTCCCGACTAGCGGGAGGTGTAGATACGCAGTATTTT
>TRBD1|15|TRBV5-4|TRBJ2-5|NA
CASSIPGQGGETQYF
TGTGCCAGCAGCATACCGGGACAGGGGGGAGAGACCCAGTACTTC
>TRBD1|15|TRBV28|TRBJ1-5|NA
CASKELDRDQRPQHF
TGTGCCAGCAAGGAGCTCGACAGGGACCAACGGCCCCAGCATTTT
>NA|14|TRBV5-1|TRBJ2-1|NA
CASSLDPGSGEQFF
TGCGCCAGCAGCTTGGATCCGGGTTCGGGTGAGCAGTTCTTC
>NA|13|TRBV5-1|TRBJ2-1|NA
CASTSGAYNEQFF
TGCGCCAGCACCTCCGGGGCCTACAATGAGCAGTTCTTC
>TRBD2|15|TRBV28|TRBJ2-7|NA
CASRVPSGLTYEQYF
TGTGCCAGCAGGGTCCCTAGCGGGCTTACCTACGAGCAGTACTTC
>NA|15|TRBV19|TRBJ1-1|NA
CASSIPGAKDTEAFF
TGTGCCAGTAGCATACCCGGGGCGAAGGACACTGAAGCTTTCTTT
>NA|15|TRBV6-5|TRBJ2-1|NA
CASSYSSSLYNEQFF
TGTGCCAGCAGTTACTCCTCCTCCCTCTACAATGAGCAGTTCTTC
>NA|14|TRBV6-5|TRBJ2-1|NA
CASKGGLAYNEQFF
TGTGCCAGCAAGGGTGGGCTAGCCTACAATGAGCAGTTCTTC
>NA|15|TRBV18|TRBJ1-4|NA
CASSPDAGSNEKLFF
TGTGCCAGCTCACCAGATGCAGGGTCTAATGAAAAACTGTTTTTT
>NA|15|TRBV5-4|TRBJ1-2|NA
CASSREGPSKEGYTF
TGTGCCAGCAGCCGCGAGGGGCCTAGTAAGGAAGGCTACACCTTC
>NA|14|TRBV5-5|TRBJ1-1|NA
CASSLEPMNTEAFF
TGTGCCAGCAGCTTGGAACCAATGAACACTGAAGCTTTCTTT
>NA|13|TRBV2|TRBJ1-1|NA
CASGEYMNTEAFF
TGTGCCAGTGGGGAATACATGAACACTGAAGCTTTCTTT
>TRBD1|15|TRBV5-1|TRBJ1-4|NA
CASSLGTGLNEKLFF
TGCGCCAGCAGCTTGGGGACAGGGTTAAATGAAAAACTGTTTTTT
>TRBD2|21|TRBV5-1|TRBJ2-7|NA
CASSPTDLPGTSGYEGYEQYF
TGCGCCAGCAGCCCAACCGATCTCCCCGGGACTAGCGGGTACGAGGGATACGAGCAGTACTTC
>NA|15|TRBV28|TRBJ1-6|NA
CASSPPGTSNSPLHF
TGTGCCAGCAGTCCTCCCGGGACAAGTAATTCACCCCTCCACTTT
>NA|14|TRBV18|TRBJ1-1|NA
CASSPVGMNTEAFF
TGTGCCAGCTCACCTGTGGGTATGAACACTGAAGCTTTCTTT
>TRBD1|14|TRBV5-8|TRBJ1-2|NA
CASSLNGDSYGYTF
TGTGCCAGCAGCTTGAATGGGGACAGCTATGGCTACACCTTC
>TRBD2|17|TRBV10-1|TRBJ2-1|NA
CASSEIGSGGPVNEQFF
TGCGCCAGCAGTGAGATCGGTAGCGGGGGCCCCGTCAATGAGCAGTTCTTC
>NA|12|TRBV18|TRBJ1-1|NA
CASLRAMAEAFF
TGTGCCAGCCTCAGAGCCATGGCTGAAGCTTTCTTT
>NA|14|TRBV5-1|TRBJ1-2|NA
CASSEGQGGYGYTF
TGCGCCAGCAGCGAGGGGCAGGGTGGCTATGGCTACACCTTC
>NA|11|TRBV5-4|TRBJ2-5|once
CASSLQETQYF
TGTGCCAGCAGCCTTCAAGAGACCCAGTACTTC
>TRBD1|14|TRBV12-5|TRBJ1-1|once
CASGLDRGYTEAFF
TGTGCTAGTGGTTTAGACAGGGGGTACACTGAAGCTTTCTTT
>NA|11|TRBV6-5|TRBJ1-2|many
CASSPGAGYTF
TGTGCCAGCAGCCCCGGGGCTGGCTACACCTTC
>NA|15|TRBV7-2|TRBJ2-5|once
CASSLAGQVQETQYF
TGTGCCAGCAGCTTAGCGGGGCAGGTACAAGAGACCCAGTACTTC
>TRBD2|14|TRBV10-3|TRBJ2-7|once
CAITQRESSYEQYF
TGTGCCATCACCCAGCGGGAGAGCTCCTACGAGCAGTACTTC
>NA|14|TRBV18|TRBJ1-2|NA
CASSPRVGNYGYTF
TGTGCCAGCTCCCCTCGGGTCGGCAACTATGGCTACACCTTC
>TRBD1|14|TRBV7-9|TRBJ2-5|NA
CASSSWTGIETQYF
TGTGCCAGCAGCTCTTGGACAGGGATAGAGACCCAGTACTTC
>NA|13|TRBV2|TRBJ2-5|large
CASSEADLGTQYF
TGTGCCAGCAGTGAAGCCGACCTAGGGACCCAGTACTTC
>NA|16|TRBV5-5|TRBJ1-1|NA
CASSLAWVGESTEAFF
TGTGCCAGCAGCTTGGCCTGGGTAGGGGAGTCCACTGAAGCTTTCTTT
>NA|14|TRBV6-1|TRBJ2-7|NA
CASSEALGAYEQYF
TGTGCCAGCAGTGAAGCGCTGGGGGCCTACGAGCAGTACTTC
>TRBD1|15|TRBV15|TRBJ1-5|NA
CATRTGGYSNQPQHF
TGTGCCACCAGGACAGGGGGTTACAGCAATCAGCCCCAGCATTTT
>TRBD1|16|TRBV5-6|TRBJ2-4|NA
CASSFQGARDKNIQYF
TGTGCCAGCAGCTTTCAGGGGGCGCGGGACAAAAACATTCAGTACTTC
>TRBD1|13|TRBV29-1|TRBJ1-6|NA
CSVADRGYSPLHF
TGCAGCGTTGCCGACAGGGGGTATTCACCCCTCCACTTT
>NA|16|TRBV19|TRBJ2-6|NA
CASRVQAYSGANVLTF
TGTGCCAGTAGGGTACAGGCCTACTCTGGGGCCAACGTCCTGACTTTC
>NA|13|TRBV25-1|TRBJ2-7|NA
CASRHDGTYEQYF
TGTGCCAGCAGACATGACGGAACCTACGAGCAGTACTTC
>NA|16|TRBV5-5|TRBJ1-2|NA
CASSFGAQDSNYGYTF
TGTGCCAGCAGCTTTGGGGCACAGGACTCTAACTATGGCTACACCTTC
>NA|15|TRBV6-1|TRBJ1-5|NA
CASSDAGSRDQPQHF
TGTGCCAGCAGCGACGCAGGGTCGAGGGATCAGCCCCAGCATTTT
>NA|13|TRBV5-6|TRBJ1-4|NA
CASSLRGNEKLFF
TGTGCCAGCAGTCTCAGGGGAAATGAAAAACTGTTTTTT